This T cell receptor beta chain was sequenced for a study of cytomegalovirus exposure and HLA in healthy donors. General study points: The tendency of first-cohort TCR clusters to co-occur in the 90 to 150 validation repertoires was the finding of a later analysis. Overall, around 160 TCR beta chains were annotated as cytomegalovirus-associated. Despite most TCR sequences being rare, some public TCRs occurred in many donors.

Assay: immunoSEQ multiplex PCR; the TCRdb copy retains only in-frame clones and omits some. The repertoire holds approximately 160,000 clones, with roughly 89% as singletons. Comment on this clone: Its specificity is not known.

The specimen sequenced was PBMCs. The clonotype was recovered from a woman in her late teens or twenties in good health and CMV-seropositive.

The CDR3 here is CASSPLGAGQGFEKLFF. The CDR3 region has the DNA TGTGCCAGCAGTCCCCTAGGGGCGGGACAGGGTTTTGAAAAACTGTTTTTT. The V and J genes are TRBV27 and TRBJ1-4; 9 nucleotides match TRBD1. J lost 7 bases, V lost 5 bases, and 14 bases had no gene match. This CDR3 contains 17 residues. Germline V gene sequence: CDR1 MNHEY, CDR2 SMNVEV (reference sequence). The complete variable domain, with remaining parts taken from reference TRBV27 and TRBJ1-4, reads EAQVTQNPRYLITVTGKKLTVTCSQNMNHEYMSWYRQDPGLGLRQIYYSMNVEVTDKGDVPEGYKVSRKEKRNFPLILESPSPNQTSLYFCASSPLGAGQGFEKLFFGSGTQLSVL.